Below are 31 T cell receptor beta chains sequenced from a single sample in a study of blood T cell repertoires in COVID-19. Method: immunoSEQ multiplex PCR; TCRdb's copy keeps in-frame clones and lacks some. This table has a few hundred thousand clones, around nine tenths appearing once. The sample comprised peripheral blood. These receptors were obtained from a man aged 40-55 years who had recovered from COVID-19.

The rearrangement joins TRBV7-6 to TRBJ2-3; perhaps TRBD1 as D (6 bases). The V gene lost 4 bases and the J gene lost 2 bases, with 13 bases spanning the gap. The CDR3 is made up of 15 amino acids. Germline assignment: CDR1 SGHVS and CDR2 FNYEAQ. The DNA of the CDR3 is TGTGCCAGCAGCTCAGTAGGGGGTTCCACAGATACGCAGTATTTT. Translating gives CASSSVGGSTDTQYF.

The table lists this clone with a count of one. The V call is TRBV3-1 (or the pseudogene TRBV3-2), the J call TRBJ2-2; 7 positions match TRBD2. J was trimmed by 0 bases and V by 0 bases; bases with no gene match: 10. This CDR3 is built from 19 residues. Germline assignment: CDR1 LGHDT and CDR2 YNNKEL (reference sequence). The CDR3 reads CASSQELRDYQPNTGELFF. CDR3 nucleotides: TGTGCCAGCAGCCAAGAACTCCGGGACTACCAACCGAACACCGGGGAGCTGTTTTTT.

V is TRBV27 and J is TRBJ1-1; D is undetermined. From germline, CDR1 is MNHEY and CDR2 SMNVEV (reference sequence). Trimming cost V 6 bases and J 1 base, with 12 bases left between them. The CDR3 is 14 amino acids. The CDR3 sequence is CASRNQDTNTEAFF. In nucleotides, the CDR3 is TGTGCCAGCAGAAATCAGGATACGAACACTGAAGCTTTCTTT.

The chain employs TRBV7-3 and TRBJ2-6; possibly TRBD1 for D (5 bases). CDR1 is SGHTA and CDR2 is FQGTGA in the germline V gene. This CDR3 is 17 amino acids long. Trimming removed 5 bases from V and 2 bases from J, with 16 bases in between. CDR3 protein: CASSPGHAAPGANVLTF. The DNA of the CDR3 is TGTGCCAGCAGCCCAGGACATGCCGCCCCTGGGGCCAACGTCCTGACTTTC.

This clone is a singleton in its sample. The chain carries TRBV6-5 and TRBJ2-1, with D perhaps TRBD2 (5 bases). This CDR3 is built from 13 residues. The V end was cut by 5 bases, the J end by 2 bases, with 7 bases between. Germline V gene lookup returns CDR1 MNHEY and CDR2 SVGAGI. The DNA of the CDR3 is TGTGCCAGCAGTACCGGGGCCTACAATGAGCAGTTCTTC. It yields the protein CASSTGAYNEQFF.

The rearrangement uses TRBV12-3 or TRBV12-4 and TRBJ2-3; D is unclear. The CDR3 runs to 13 residues. The V end was cut by 7 bases, the J end by 6 bases, with 14 bases between. This CDR3 is CASTLKPRDTQYF. In DNA form, the CDR3 reads TGTGCCAGCACCCTCAAGCCCAGGGATACGCAGTATTTT.

J is TRBJ2-1 and V is TRBV2, with 7 bases identical to TRBD2. After removal of 9 bases from V and 7 bases from J, the junction contained 6 bases not matched to a gene. The CDR3 has 12 amino acids. Per germline, CDR1 SNHLY and CDR2 FYNNEI. The CDR3 DNA sequence: TGTGCCAGAAGCGGGGCCAAAAATGAGCAGTTCTTC. Translated: CARSGAKNEQFF.

The chain couples TRBV27 to TRBJ2-4, with 7 bases that match TRBD2. This CDR3 is 13 amino acids long. J was trimmed by 9 bases and V by 3 bases; bases with no gene match: 5. Germline loops: CDR1 MNHEY, CDR2 SMNVEV (reference sequence). The CDR3 nucleotides read TGTGCCAGCAGTTTGGGGAGGGAGGTCATTCAGTACTTC. Its translation: CASSLGREVIQYF.

This clone was detected only a few times. The genes are TRBV19 and TRBJ1-4, with no clear D. CDR3 length: 12 residues. V was pared by 0 bases and J by 7 bases, with 3 bases between. Germline assignment: CDR1 LNHDA and CDR2 SQIVND (reference sequence). CDR3 amino acids: CASSIDREKLFF. The CDR3 nucleotides read TGTGCCAGTAGTATAGACCGTGAAAAACTGTTTTTT.

The rearrangement uses TRBV6-2 or TRBV6-3 and TRBJ2-7; 7 bases map to TRBD1. Germline V gene sequence: CDR1 MNHEY, CDR2 SVGEGT. The CDR3 has 15 amino acids. Unmatched junction bases numbered 6, after V lost 2 bases and J lost 2 bases. CDR3 nucleotides: TGTGCCAGCAGTTACCCCGGACAGGTACCCTACGAGCAGTACTTC. It specifies CASSYPGQVPYEQYF.

The V and J genes are TRBV9 and TRBJ2-1, with 15 positions matching TRBD2. This CDR3 contains 15 residues. Losses at the gene ends were 4 bases for V and 9 bases for J; bases not matched to a gene: 5. Germline V gene lookup returns CDR1 SGDLS and CDR2 YYNGEE. The CDR3 DNA reads as TGTGCCAGCAGCCCCCGGACTAGCGGGGGGGGTGAGCAGTTCTTC. It yields the protein CASSPRTSGGGEQFF.

The J gene is TRBJ1-2, the V gene TRBV9, with a possible D match to TRBD1 (5 bases). V dropped 0 bases and J dropped 4 bases, with 10 bases sitting between them. The CDR3 runs 14 residues. CDR1 is SGDLS, CDR2 YYNGEE, per germline. This chain's CDR3 is CASSVGGSSYGYTF. CDR3 nucleotide sequence: TGTGCCAGCAGCGTAGGGGGCAGTTCCTATGGCTACACCTTC.

The rearrangement joins TRBV18 to TRBJ2-7; a possible D gene is TRBD1 (5 bases). CDR3 length equals 13 residues. In germline, CDR1 is KGHSH, CDR2 LQKENI. V was clipped by 4 bases and J by 1 base, with 8 bases between them. Here the CDR3 reads CASSLQVSYEQYF. The CDR3 nucleotides read TGTGCCAGCTCACTACAGGTTTCCTACGAGCAGTACTTC.

The chain carries TRBV5-4 and TRBJ1-1; D perhaps matches TRBD1 (6 bases). CDR3 length: 16 residues. The V end lost 4 bases, the J end lost 3 bases, and 19 bases lay between the germline ends. The germline V gene encodes CDR1 SGHNT and CDR2 YYREEE (reference sequence). Here the CDR3 reads CASSPRRGRGDTEAFF. CDR3 coding DNA: TGTGCCAGCAGCCCCCGAAGAGGGAGGGGGGACACTGAAGCTTTCTTT.

This clone was found many times. The CDR3 spells CASSLEAGGYNSPLHF. The CDR3 DNA sequence: TGCGCCAGCAGCTTGGAGGCAGGGGGTTATAATTCACCCCTCCACTTT. V usage is TRBV5-1 and J usage is TRBJ1-6, with 7 nucleotides matching TRBD1. Germline V lookup: CDR1 SGHRS, CDR2 YFSETQ. This CDR3 is 16 amino acids long. Trimming cost V 0 bases and J 4 bases; bases outside gene matches: 4.

The V call is TRBV7-9, the J call TRBJ2-5; D is possibly TRBD1 (5 bases). Germline CDR1 reads SEHNR; CDR2 reads FQNEAQ (reference sequence). Trimming pared 5 bases from V and 2 bases from J, leaving 15 bases between. The CDR3 has 15 amino acids. The CDR3 spells CASSPRTGEQETQYF. Written as DNA, the CDR3 is TGTGCCAGCAGCCCGAGAACAGGAGAACAAGAGACCCAGTACTTC.

The rearrangement links TRBV6-5 to TRBJ2-7; TRBD2 matches 9 bases. Germline CDR1 and CDR2: MNHEY and SVGAGI. This CDR3 comprises 15 residues. V gave up 8 bases and J gave up 5 bases; unmatched junction bases: 13. The CDR3 DNA follows: TGTGCCAGCTATAGTAGCGGGAGACCGCGGGACGAGCAGTACTTC. It encodes CASYSSGRPRDEQYF.

The rearrangement links TRBV29-1 to TRBJ2-3; no firm D call. The CDR3 runs to 13 residues. CDR1 and CDR2 from the germline V gene are SQVTM and ANQGSEA. The V end was cut by 4 bases, the J end by 2 bases, with 10 bases between. CDR3 nucleotide sequence: TGCAGCGTTGCTACCCGAACCACAGATACGCAGTATTTT. This sequence encodes CSVATRTTDTQYF.

The genes are TRBV3-1 (or the pseudogene TRBV3-2) and TRBJ1-3, with TRBD1 as a possible D gene (6 bases). Trimming cost V 4 bases and J 0 bases, with 13 bases left between them. This CDR3 is built from 16 residues. From germline, CDR1 is LGHDT and CDR2 YNNKEL (reference sequence). Written as DNA, the CDR3 is TGTGCCAGCAGCCCCTCGACAGGTTTCTCTGGAAACACCATATATTTT. Protein: CASSPSTGFSGNTIYF.

The chain carries TRBV18 and TRBJ1-2; no clear D. The CDR3 is made up of 12 amino acids. V was trimmed by 2 bases and J by 5 bases, leaving 6 bases between them. Looked up from germline, CDR1 is KGHSH and CDR2 is LQKENI. The CDR3 region has the DNA TGTGCCAGCTCACCAAGTACATATGGCTACACCTTC. This sequence encodes CASSPSTYGYTF.

This clone was seen just once. The V gene is TRBV18, the J gene TRBJ2-2; D is unresolved. The V gene's germline CDR1 is KGHSH and CDR2 LQKENI. V was clipped by 1 base and J by 1 base, with 10 bases between them. The CDR3 length is 16 residues. The CDR3 sequence: CASSPQANGNTGELFF. CDR3 DNA sequence: TGTGCCAGCTCACCACAAGCCAACGGGAACACCGGGGAGCTGTTTTTT. Full variable domain (rest looked up from reference TRBV18 and TRBJ2-2): NAGVMQNPRHLVRRRGQEARLRCSPMKGHSHVYWYRQLPEEGLKFMVYLQKENIIDESGMPKERFSAEFPKEGPSILRIQQVVRGDSAAYFCASSPQANGNTGELFFGEGSRLTVL.

The rearrangement uses TRBV6-5 and TRBJ2-2; D may be TRBD1 (7 bases). The germline V gene encodes CDR1 MNHEY and CDR2 SVGAGI. The CDR3 extends over 13 amino acids. V gave up 5 bases and J gave up 8 bases, with 12 bases separating them. DNA of the CDR3: TGTGCCAGCAGTCAGACAGGGACTGGGGAGCTGTTTTTT. Translating gives CASSQTGTGELFF.

About this clone: Other DNA sequences in the sample encode the same CDR3. This sequence joins TRBV12-3 or TRBV12-4 and TRBJ2-5, with D unresolved. V shed 4 bases and J shed 4 bases, with 7 bases lying between them. The CDR3 runs 12 residues. This chain's CDR3 is CASSSGAETQYF. CDR3 DNA: TGTGCCAGCAGTTCAGGTGCAGAGACCCAGTACTTC.

The chain employs TRBV30 and TRBJ2-7; TRBD2 matches at 9 bases. V lost 0 bases, J lost 3 bases, and 6 bases stayed unmatched. Germline V gene data show CDR1 as GTSNPN and CDR2 as SVGIG (reference sequence). The CDR3 spans 15 residues. CDR3 bases: TGTGCCTGGAGTGTACGGGCTAGCGGGATCTACGAGCAGTACTTC. Translated, it gives CAWSVRASGIYEQYF.

V is TRBV30 and J is TRBJ2-2; D might be TRBD2 (6 bases). Per germline, CDR1 GTSNPN and CDR2 SVGIG (reference sequence). Trimming cost V 1 base and J 7 bases, with 13 bases left between them. The CDR3 is 14 residues long. The CDR3 DNA sequence: TGTGCCTGGAGTGGAGGGACTGTGGACGGGGAGCTGTTTTTT. It encodes CAWSGGTVDGELFF.

The table lists this clone with a few counts. This chain uses TRBV7-3 with TRBJ2-1; 7 bases align to TRBD2. The CDR3 consists of 16 residues. Germline values: CDR1 SGHTA, CDR2 FQGTGA. V gave up 6 bases and J gave up 1 base; unmatched junction bases: 9. The CDR3 reads CASSPGGGKSYNEQFF. CDR3 sequence (DNA): TGTGCCAGCAGTCCGGGCGGGGGAAAGTCCTACAATGAGCAGTTCTTC.

V and J are TRBV11-1 and TRBJ2-7, with 13 bases that match TRBD2. The CDR3 has 14 residues. Germline V lookup: CDR1 SGHAT, CDR2 FQDESV (reference sequence). V was pared by 5 bases and J by 7 bases, with 5 bases of the junction left unmatched. As DNA, the CDR3 is TGTGCCAGCAGCCTCACTAGCGGGGGGGGTGAGCAGTACTTC. Its translation is CASSLTSGGGEQYF.

The V and J genes are TRBV27 and TRBJ1-2; tentative D call: TRBD1 (5 bases). CDR1 is MNHEY, CDR2 SMNVEV, per germline (reference sequence). V was shortened by 5 bases and J by 7 bases, with 14 bases between the two germline ends. This CDR3 contains 13 residues. The CDR3 is CASSNHQGAGYTF. For the CDR3, the DNA is TGTGCCAGCAGTAATCACCAGGGTGCTGGCTACACCTTC.

The chain joins TRBV10-3 to TRBJ1-1; D is undetermined. The CDR3 has 14 amino acids. Trimming left V 0 bases short and J 4 bases short, with 9 bases between. The germline gives CDR1 ENHRY, CDR2 SYGVKD. The CDR3 spells CAISESRGFTEAFF. In nucleotides, the CDR3 is TGTGCCATCAGTGAGTCTCGCGGGTTCACTGAAGCTTTCTTT.

The rearrangement joins TRBV29-1 to TRBJ2-7; possible D gene TRBD2, 5 bases. Trimming pared 6 bases from V and 4 bases from J, leaving 22 bases between. The CDR3 runs 15 residues. Germline CDR1 is SQVTM and CDR2 is ANQGSEA. CDR3 sequence (DNA): TGCAGCGTGCACAAACCCCGGGATTTAACTTACGAGCAGTACTTC. Its protein product is CSVHKPRDLTYEQYF.

V usage is TRBV7-9 and J usage is TRBJ2-7; 8 bases fit TRBD1. This CDR3 contains 15 residues. Germline trimming cut 6 bases from V and 1 base from J; bases unmatched to any gene: 8. Germline assignment: CDR1 SEHNR and CDR2 FQNEAQ (reference sequence). CDR3 nucleotide sequence: TGTGCCAGCAGAGACGGACAGGGAAATTCCTACGAGCAGTACTTC. As protein: CASRDGQGNSYEQYF.